This is a list of T cell receptor beta chains from one sample in a study of T cells in Graves' hyperthyroidism and ophthalmopathy. TCRdb called the multiplex PCR reads again in MiXCR, with one record for every CDR3 protein. Of about half a million distinct CDR3 sequences listed, around 20% are singletons. Sample: blood. The origin of the receptors is a man younger than 30 with Graves' hyperthyroidism. The CDR3 runs from the conserved cysteine through the conserved F or W. D genes are given only for firm matches. Clone size is stated in some rows and not others, as once, few, many or a class when expanded.

CDR3nt	CDR3aa	v_gene	abundance	j_gene	d_gene	len
TGCAGCGAATCTGCGGGAGGGACCACTGAAGCTTTCTTT	CSESAGGTTEAFF	TRBV29-1	many	TRBJ1-1	NA	13
TGCGCCAGCAGCTTGGACAGGAATGGCTACACCTTC	CASSLDRNGYTF	TRBV5-1	many	TRBJ1-2	NA	12
TGTGCCTGGGTGAGGAAGTCTGAAGCTTTCTTT	CAWVRKSEAFF	TRBV30	many	TRBJ1-1	NA	11
TGTGCCAGCAGTACCCCCGCCTCAGGGGGCACTGAAGCTTTCTTT	CASSTPASGGTEAFF	TRBV28	many	TRBJ1-1	TRBD1	15
TGTGCCAGTAGTATGTGGACTAGCTCCTACGAGCAGTACTTC	CASSMWTSSYEQYF	TRBV19	many	TRBJ2-7	TRBD2	14
TGTGCCAGCAGTGGGACTTACACTAGCACAGATACGCAGTATTTT	CASSGTYTSTDTQYF	TRBV28	NA	TRBJ2-3	NA	15
TGTGCCAGCAGTTTAAACCTTCGGGCCAACGTCCTGACTTTC	CASSLNLRANVLTF	TRBV27	NA	TRBJ2-6	NA	14
TGTGCCAGCAGCCGGGAGAGGGGCTTCGAGCAGTACTTC	CASSRERGFEQYF	TRBV14	many	TRBJ2-7	NA	13
TGCAGTGCTAGAGACCGGGGTCAGGACTATGGCTACACCTTC	CSARDRGQDYGYTF	TRBV20-1	many	TRBJ1-2	NA	14
TGTGCCAGCAGTTACGCGGGGACCGGTGGCTACACCTTC	CASSYAGTGGYTF	TRBV6-5	once	TRBJ1-2	NA	13
TGTGCCAGCAGCAAGCAGGGGGCAGCAAACTATGGCTACACCTTC	CASSKQGAANYGYTF	TRBV28	NA	TRBJ1-2	TRBD1	15
TGTGCCAGCAGTTCGTTGCTAGGTGAGACCAAGTACTTC	CASSSLLGETKYF	TRBV27	few	TRBJ2-5	NA	13
TGTGCCACCAGCAGTGGCGGCACCTCTGGGGCCAACGTCCTGACTTTC	CATSSGGTSGANVLTF	TRBV15	many	TRBJ2-6	NA	16
TGTGCCAGCAGCTTAGGGTGGGACACTGAAGCTTTCTTT	CASSLGWDTEAFF	TRBV7-6	many	TRBJ1-1	NA	13
TGTGCCAGCAGTCGAAGCGCCCTGGGGGGCTACACCTTC	CASSRSALGGYTF	TRBV12-3/TRBV12-4	many	TRBJ1-2	NA	13
TGCAGTGCTAGGCTGCAACCCAGTCGGTTTCGGGACATAGGGAACACTGAAGCTTTCTTT	CSARLQPSRFRDIGNTEAFF	TRBV20-1	many	TRBJ1-1	NA	20
TGTGCCAGCAGAATCCGGGCCGGGGACACTGAAGCTTTCTTT	CASRIRAGDTEAFF	TRBV3-1	few	TRBJ1-1	NA	14
TGTGCCAGCAGCCAAGGGTATCCGACCGGGGAGCTGTTTTTT	CASSQGYPTGELFF	TRBV3-1	NA	TRBJ2-2	NA	14
TGTGCCACCAGTGATTCTGGACAGGGGTTGGAGACCCAGTACTTC	CATSDSGQGLETQYF	TRBV24-1	many	TRBJ2-5	TRBD1	15
TGTGCCAGCCTCGACGGGAGCTACGAGCAGTACTTC	CASLDGSYEQYF	TRBV6-2/TRBV6-3	many	TRBJ2-7	NA	12
TGTGCCAGCAGTTTATCATCCAGGGGGCAGGACACCGGGGAGCTGTTTTTT	CASSLSSRGQDTGELFF	TRBV12-3/TRBV12-4	many	TRBJ2-2	TRBD1	17
TGTGCCAGCAGAGTACAGGGGTCGGAGACCCAGTACTTC	CASRVQGSETQYF	TRBV6-1	NA	TRBJ2-5	TRBD1	13
TGTGCCACCAGCAGAGATCCTGTTAGGGCCGATCAGCCCCAGCATTTT	CATSRDPVRADQPQHF	TRBV15	NA	TRBJ1-5	NA	16
TGCAGTGCTAGCCCACGACTAGCGGGGGTGGGGGAGACCCAGTACTTC	CSASPRLAGVGETQYF	TRBV20-1	many	TRBJ2-5	TRBD2	16
TGTGCCAACAGCGGGGGAGACACCGGGGAGCTGTTTTTT	CANSGGDTGELFF	TRBV7-9	many	TRBJ2-2	TRBD2	13
TGTGCCCCCCCCCCGGGTAGGACCGGGGAGCTGTTTTTT	CAPPPGRTGELFF	TRBV6-1	many	TRBJ2-2	NA	13
TGCAGTGCTAGTATGGAGGATCTGGACGAGCAGTACTTC	CSASMEDLDEQYF	TRBV20-1	many	TRBJ2-7	NA	13
TGTGCCAGCAAGAAGACAGGGGGCGCCTACCAAGAGACCCAGTACTTC	CASKKTGGAYQETQYF	TRBV5-5	NA	TRBJ2-5	TRBD1	16
TGTGCCACCAGTGACACGGACCTAGCGGACACCGGGGAGCTGTTTTTT	CATSDTDLADTGELFF	TRBV24-1	many	TRBJ2-2	TRBD2	16
TGTGCCAGCAGTTATCCCGGGACGGCCTCTGGAAACACCATATATTTT	CASSYPGTASGNTIYF	TRBV6-5	many	TRBJ1-3	NA	16
TGTGCCAGCAGCCTAGGGGGTCAACACACTGAAGCTTTCTTT	CASSLGGQHTEAFF	TRBV7-9	many	TRBJ1-1	NA	14
TGTGCCAGCAGTGAAAAGGCGGGGGGGCCAGATACGCAGTATTTT	CASSEKAGGPDTQYF	TRBV6-1	many	TRBJ2-3	TRBD2	15
TGTGCCAGTAGTATCATGGGAGGCAGCAATCAGCCCCAGCATTTT	CASSIMGGSNQPQHF	TRBV19	few	TRBJ1-5	NA	15